This T cell receptor (beta chain) was sequenced in a study of post-analysis software for immune sequencing data. Study conclusions and caveats: Significantly decreased normalized Chao1 diversity was recorded for multiple sclerosis patients relative to controls. Strong co-clustering by F measure linked samples that shared a preparation batch. Comparison of patients with controls showed about 5 TRBV segments more frequent in patients, TRBV5-6, TRBV5-1 and TRBV20-1 among them.

Unique molecular identifiers tagged the TCR beta cDNA libraries. It was from roughly 1 to 10 million T cells that about half a million cDNA molecules came. TCRdb used MiXCR to reprocess the PCR reads, holding one entry per CDR3 protein. The data contain about 820,000 distinct CDR3 sequences, under 70% of them singletons. This CDR3 is built from 17 residues. The V gene end was trimmed by 1 base and the J gene end by 6 bases; junction bases not matched to a gene: 12. This clonotype has a single count. Its antigen remains unidentified. This TCR derives from a girl between 10 and 17 years old with multiple sclerosis. The sample comprised blood. V gene TRBV12-3 or TRBV12-4 combines with J gene TRBJ2-3; TRBD2 aligns across 8 bases. The CDR3 DNA is TGTGCCAGCAGTTTAGGGGGCGGGGGGCCCGTTGATGATACGCAGTATTTT. It specifies CASSLGGGGPVDDTQYF.